A single sample is the source of the 2 T cell receptor beta chains below, sequenced in a study of T cell repertoires in cytomegalovirus infection. One entry per CDR3 protein results from TCRdb running MiXCR on the reads. Here the sample spans about 490,000 distinct CDR3 sequences, about a quarter being singletons. Sequenced sample: PBMCs. The receptor source for this set is a human donor in good health (CMV status not recorded). Some clones in this sample may be carry-over from other donors' samples.

This clonotype was found a few times. The chain joins TRBV7-2 to TRBJ2-7; 7 positions agree with TRBD1. V gave up 5 bases and J gave up 1 base; unmatched junction bases: 14. Germline-derived CDR1 and CDR2 are SGHTA and FQGNSA. This CDR3 is built from 17 residues. CDR3 loop: CASSPPPIRGQSYEQYF. In nucleotides, the CDR3 is TGTGCCAGCAGCCCTCCCCCAATTCGGGGACAGTCCTACGAGCAGTACTTC.

This clonotype came up many times. V usage is TRBV7-2 and J usage is TRBJ2-2; TRBD2 aligns across 13 bases. The V gene end was trimmed by 5 bases and the J gene end by 0 bases; junction bases not matched to a gene: 3. This CDR3 has 17 amino acids. CDR1 is SGHTA, CDR2 FQGNSA, per germline. In nucleotides, the CDR3 is TGTGCCAGCAGCCCCGGGACTAGCGGGACGAACACCGGGGAGCTGTTTTTT. As protein: CASSPGTSGTNTGELFF.